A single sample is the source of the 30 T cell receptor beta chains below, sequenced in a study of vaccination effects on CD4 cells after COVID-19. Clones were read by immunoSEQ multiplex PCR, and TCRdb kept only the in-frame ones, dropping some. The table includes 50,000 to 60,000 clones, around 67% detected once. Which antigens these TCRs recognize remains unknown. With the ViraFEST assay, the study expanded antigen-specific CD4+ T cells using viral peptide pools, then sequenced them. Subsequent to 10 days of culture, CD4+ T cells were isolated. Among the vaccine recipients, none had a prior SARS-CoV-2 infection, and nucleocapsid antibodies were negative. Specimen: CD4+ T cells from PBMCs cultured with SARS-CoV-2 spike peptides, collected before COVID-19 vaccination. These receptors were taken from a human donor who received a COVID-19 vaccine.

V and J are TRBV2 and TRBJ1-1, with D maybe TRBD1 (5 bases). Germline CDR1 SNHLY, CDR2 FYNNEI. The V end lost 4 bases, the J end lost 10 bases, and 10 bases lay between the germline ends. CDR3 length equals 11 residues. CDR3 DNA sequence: TGTGCCAGCAGTGTAGGGAGGGGAGCTTTCTTT. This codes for CASSVGRGAFF. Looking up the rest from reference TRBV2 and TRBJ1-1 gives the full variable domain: EPEVTQTPSHQVTQMGQEVILRCVPISNHLYFYWYRQILGQKVEFLVSFYNNEISEKSEIFDDQFSVERPDGSNFTLKIRSTKLEDSAMYFCASSVGRGAFFGQGTRLTVV.

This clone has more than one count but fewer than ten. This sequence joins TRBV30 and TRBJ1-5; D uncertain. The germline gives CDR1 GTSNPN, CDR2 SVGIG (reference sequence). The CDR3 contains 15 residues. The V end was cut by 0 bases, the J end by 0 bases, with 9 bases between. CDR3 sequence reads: CAWSVGSLSNQPQHF. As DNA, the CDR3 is TGTGCCTGGAGTGTAGGCAGCCTTAGCAATCAGCCCCAGCATTTT.

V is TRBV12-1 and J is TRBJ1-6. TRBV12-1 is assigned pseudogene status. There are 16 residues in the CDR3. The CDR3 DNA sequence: TGTGCCAGCAGCCCGGGGGTCGGAGTTTATAATTCACCCCTCCACTTT. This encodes CASSPGVGVYNSPLHF.

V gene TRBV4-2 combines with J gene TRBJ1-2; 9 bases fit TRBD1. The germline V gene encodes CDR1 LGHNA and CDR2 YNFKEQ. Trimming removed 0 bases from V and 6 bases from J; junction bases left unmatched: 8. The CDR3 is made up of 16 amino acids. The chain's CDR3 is CASSQDLYRGRNGYTF. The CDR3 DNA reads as TGTGCCAGCAGCCAAGATCTATACAGGGGGCGGAATGGCTACACCTTC.

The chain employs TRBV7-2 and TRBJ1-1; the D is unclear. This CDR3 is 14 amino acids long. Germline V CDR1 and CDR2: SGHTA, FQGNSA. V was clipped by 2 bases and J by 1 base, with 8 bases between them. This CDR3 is CASSLMAGNTEAFF. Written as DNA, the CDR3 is TGTGCCAGCAGCTTAATGGCAGGGAACACTGAAGCTTTCTTT.

The CDR3, as DNA: TGTGCCAGCAGTTTAGCCTTAGGCGGGGAGCTGTTTTTT. Its translation: CASSLALGGELFF. The V call is TRBV12-3 or TRBV12-4, the J call TRBJ2-2; no firm D call. V was clipped by 0 bases and J by 7 bases, with 6 bases between them. The CDR3 loop spans 13 amino acids.

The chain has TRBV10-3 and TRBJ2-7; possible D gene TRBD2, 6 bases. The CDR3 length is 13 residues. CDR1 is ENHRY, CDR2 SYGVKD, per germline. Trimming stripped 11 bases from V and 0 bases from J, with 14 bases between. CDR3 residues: CALRDSSSYEQYF. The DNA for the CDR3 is TGTGCCCTGCGGGACTCCAGCTCCTACGAGCAGTACTTC.

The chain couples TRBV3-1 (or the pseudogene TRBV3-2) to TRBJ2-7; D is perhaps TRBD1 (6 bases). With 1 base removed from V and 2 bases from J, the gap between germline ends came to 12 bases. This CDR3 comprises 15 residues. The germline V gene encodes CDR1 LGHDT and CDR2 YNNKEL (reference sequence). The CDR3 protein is CASSQAPGDTYEQYF. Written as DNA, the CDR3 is TGTGCCAGCAGCCAAGCCCCCGGGGACACCTACGAGCAGTACTTC.

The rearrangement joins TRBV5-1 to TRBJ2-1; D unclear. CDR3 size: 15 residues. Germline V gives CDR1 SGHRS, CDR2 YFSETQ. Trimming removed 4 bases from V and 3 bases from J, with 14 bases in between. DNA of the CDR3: TGCGCCAGCAGCCCGACGGATCACAACTACAATGAGCAGTTCTTC. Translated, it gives CASSPTDHNYNEQFF.

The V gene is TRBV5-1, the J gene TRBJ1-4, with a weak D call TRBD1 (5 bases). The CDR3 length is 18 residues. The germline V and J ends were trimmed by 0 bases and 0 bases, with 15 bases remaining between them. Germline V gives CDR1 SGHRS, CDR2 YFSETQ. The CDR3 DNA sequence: TGCGCCAGCAGCTTGGTCTTCTCGGGGACCGCAACTAATGAAAAACTGTTTTTT. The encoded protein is CASSLVFSGTATNEKLFF.

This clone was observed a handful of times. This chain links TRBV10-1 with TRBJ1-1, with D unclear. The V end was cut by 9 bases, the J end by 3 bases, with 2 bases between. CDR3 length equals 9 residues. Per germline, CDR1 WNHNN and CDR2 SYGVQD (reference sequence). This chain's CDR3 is CASDTEAFF. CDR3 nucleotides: TGCGCCAGTGACACTGAAGCTTTCTTT.

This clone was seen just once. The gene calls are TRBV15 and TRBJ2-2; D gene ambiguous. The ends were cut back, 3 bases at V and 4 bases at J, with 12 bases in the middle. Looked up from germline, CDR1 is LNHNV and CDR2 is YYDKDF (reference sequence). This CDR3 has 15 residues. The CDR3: CATSRDRLGTGELFF. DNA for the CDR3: TGTGCCACCAGCAGGGACCGCCTTGGCACCGGGGAGCTGTTTTTT.

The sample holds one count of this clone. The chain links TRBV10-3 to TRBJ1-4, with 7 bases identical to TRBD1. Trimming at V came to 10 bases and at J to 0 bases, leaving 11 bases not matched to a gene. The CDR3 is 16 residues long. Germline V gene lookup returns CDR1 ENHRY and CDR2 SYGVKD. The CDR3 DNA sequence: TGTGCCACCGCAGGACAGGTAGATGCAACTAATGAAAAACTGTTTTTT. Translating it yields CATAGQVDATNEKLFF.

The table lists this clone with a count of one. The CDR3 DNA sequence: TGCAGCGTTGGACAGACATCTAGCACAGATACGCAGTATTTT. Protein sequence: CSVGQTSSTDTQYF. The J gene is TRBJ2-3, the V gene TRBV29-1; weak D call: TRBD1 (5 bases). CDR3 length: 14 amino acids. The germline V and J ends were trimmed by 4 bases and 0 bases, with 11 bases remaining between them. Germline CDR1 and CDR2: SQVTM and ANQGSEA.

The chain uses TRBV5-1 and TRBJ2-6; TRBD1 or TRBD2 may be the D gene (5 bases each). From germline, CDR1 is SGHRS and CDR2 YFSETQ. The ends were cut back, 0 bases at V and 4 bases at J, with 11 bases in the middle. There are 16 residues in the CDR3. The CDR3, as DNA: TGCGCCAGCAGCTTGGCCCCAGGGACCGGGGCCAACGTCCTGACTTTC. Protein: CASSLAPGTGANVLTF.

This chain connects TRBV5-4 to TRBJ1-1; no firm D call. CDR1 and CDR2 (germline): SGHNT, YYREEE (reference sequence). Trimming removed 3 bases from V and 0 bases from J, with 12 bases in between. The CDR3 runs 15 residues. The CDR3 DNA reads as TGTGCCAGCAGCTCACAAGGGAGCCTGAACACTGAAGCTTTCTTT. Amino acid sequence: CASSSQGSLNTEAFF.

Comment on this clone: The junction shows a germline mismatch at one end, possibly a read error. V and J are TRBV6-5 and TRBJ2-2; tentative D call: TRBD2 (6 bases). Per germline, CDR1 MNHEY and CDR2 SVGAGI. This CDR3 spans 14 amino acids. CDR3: CASIGGMNTGGLFF. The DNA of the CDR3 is TGTGCCAGCATTGGAGGCATGAACACCGGGGGGCTGTTTTTT.

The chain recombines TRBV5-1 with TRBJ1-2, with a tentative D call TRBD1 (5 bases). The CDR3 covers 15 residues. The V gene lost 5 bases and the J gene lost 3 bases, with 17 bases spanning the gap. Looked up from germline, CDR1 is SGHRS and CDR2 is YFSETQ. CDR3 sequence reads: CASRGGSTRDYGYTF. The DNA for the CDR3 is TGCGCCAGCAGGGGGGGGTCGACACGCGACTATGGCTACACCTTC.

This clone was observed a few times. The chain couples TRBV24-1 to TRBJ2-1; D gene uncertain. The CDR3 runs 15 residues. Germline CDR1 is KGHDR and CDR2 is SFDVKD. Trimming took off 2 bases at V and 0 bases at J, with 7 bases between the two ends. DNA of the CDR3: TGTGCCACCAGTGATTCAGGCGCCTCCTACAATGAGCAGTTCTTC. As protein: CATSDSGASYNEQFF.

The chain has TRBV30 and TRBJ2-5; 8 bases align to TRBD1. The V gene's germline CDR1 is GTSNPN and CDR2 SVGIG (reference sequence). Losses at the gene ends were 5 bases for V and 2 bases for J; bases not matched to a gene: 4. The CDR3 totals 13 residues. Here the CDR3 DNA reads TGTGCCTGGGGAAGGGACAGGCAAGAGACCCAGTACTTC. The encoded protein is CAWGRDRQETQYF.

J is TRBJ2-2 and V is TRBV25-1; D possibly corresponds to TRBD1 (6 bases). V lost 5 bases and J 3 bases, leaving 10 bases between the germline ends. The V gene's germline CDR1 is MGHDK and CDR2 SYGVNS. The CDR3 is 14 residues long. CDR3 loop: CASSFTGYTGELFF. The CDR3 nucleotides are TGTGCCAGCAGTTTCACAGGGTACACCGGGGAGCTGTTTTTT.

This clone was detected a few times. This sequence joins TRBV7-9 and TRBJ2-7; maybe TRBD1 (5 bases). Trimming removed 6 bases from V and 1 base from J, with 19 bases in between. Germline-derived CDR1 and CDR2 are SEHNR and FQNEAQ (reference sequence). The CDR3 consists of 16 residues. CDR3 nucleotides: TGTGCCAGCAGTATAGGGTGGCAGGGATTGTCCTACGAGCAGTACTTC. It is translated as CASSIGWQGLSYEQYF.

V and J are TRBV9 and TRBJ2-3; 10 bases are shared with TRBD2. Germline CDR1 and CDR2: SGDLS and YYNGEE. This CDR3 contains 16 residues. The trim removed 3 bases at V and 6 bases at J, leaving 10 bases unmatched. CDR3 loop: CASSARSGGAADTQYF. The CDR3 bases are TGTGCCAGCAGCGCCCGGAGCGGGGGGGCCGCGGATACGCAGTATTTT.

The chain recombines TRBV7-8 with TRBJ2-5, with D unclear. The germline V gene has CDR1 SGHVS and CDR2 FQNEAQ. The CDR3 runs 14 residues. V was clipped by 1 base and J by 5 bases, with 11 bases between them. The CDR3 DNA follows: TGTGCCAGCAGCTTAGGGTCGGTGGGGGAGACCCAGTACTTC. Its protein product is CASSLGSVGETQYF.

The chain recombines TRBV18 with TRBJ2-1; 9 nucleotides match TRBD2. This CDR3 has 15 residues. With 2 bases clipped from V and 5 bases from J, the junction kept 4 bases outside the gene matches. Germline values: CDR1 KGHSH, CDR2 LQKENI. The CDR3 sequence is CASSPVSGGHNEQFF. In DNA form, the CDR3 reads TGTGCCAGCTCACCAGTTAGCGGGGGACACAATGAGCAGTTCTTC.

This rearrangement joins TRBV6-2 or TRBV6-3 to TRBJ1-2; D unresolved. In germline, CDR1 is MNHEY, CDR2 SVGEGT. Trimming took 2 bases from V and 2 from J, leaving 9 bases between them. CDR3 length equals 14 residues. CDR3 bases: TGTGCCAGCAGTTACAGGGTCAGGAACTATGGCTACACCTTC. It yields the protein CASSYRVRNYGYTF.

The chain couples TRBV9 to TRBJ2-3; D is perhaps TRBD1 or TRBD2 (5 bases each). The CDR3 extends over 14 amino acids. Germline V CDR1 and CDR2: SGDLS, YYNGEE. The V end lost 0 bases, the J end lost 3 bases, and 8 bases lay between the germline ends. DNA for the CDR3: TGTGCCAGCAGCGTAGACTGGGGGACAGATACGCAGTATTTT. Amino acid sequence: CASSVDWGTDTQYF.

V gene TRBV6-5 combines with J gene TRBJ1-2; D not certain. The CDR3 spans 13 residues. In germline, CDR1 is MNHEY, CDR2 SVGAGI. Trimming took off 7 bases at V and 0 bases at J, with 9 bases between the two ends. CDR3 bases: TGTGCCAGCACTTCTCCGCCTAACTATGGCTACACCTTC. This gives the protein CASTSPPNYGYTF.

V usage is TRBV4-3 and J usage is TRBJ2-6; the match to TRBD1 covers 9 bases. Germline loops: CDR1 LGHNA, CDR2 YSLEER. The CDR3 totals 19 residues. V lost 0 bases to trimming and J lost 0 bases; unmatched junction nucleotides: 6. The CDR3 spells CASSQEGQGKVSGANVLTF. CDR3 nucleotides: TGCGCCAGCAGCCAAGAGGGACAGGGTAAGGTCTCTGGGGCCAACGTCCTGACTTTC.

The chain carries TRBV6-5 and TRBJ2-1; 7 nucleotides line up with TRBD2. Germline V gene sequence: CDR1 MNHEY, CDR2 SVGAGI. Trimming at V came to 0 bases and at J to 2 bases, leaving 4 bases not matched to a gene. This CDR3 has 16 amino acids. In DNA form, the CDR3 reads TGTGCCAGCAGTTACTCGACGGGAGGAACCTACAATGAGCAGTTCTTC. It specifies CASSYSTGGTYNEQFF.